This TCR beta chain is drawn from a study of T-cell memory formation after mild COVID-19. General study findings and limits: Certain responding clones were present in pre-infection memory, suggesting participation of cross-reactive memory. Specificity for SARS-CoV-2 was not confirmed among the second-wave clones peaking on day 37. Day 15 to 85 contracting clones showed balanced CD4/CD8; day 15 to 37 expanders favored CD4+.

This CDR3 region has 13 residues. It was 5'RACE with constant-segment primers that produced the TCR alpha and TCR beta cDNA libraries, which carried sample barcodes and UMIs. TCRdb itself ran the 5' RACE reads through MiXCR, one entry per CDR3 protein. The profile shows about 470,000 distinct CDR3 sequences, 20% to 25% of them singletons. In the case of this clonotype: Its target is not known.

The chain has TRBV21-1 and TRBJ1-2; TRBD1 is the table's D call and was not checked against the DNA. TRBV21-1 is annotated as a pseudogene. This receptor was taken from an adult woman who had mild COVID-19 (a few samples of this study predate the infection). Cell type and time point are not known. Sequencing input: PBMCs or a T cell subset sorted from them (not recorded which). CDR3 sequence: CASLRGLCYGYTF. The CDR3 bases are TGTGCCAGCCTCCGGGGTCTCTGCTATGGCTACACCTTC.